This T cell receptor (beta chain) comes out of a study of cytomegalovirus exposure and HLA in healthy donors. For the study at large: There were under 140 million unique TCR beta sequences, drawn from roughly 200 million T cells, in an earlier analysis.

Germline V gene lookup returns CDR1 MGHRA and CDR2 YSYEKL. This CDR3 has 16 amino acids. The junction had 10 bases not matched to a gene; V was cut back by 5 bases and J by 2 bases. PCR used 60 Vbeta primers and 13 Jbeta primers. Sequencing was performed with immunoSEQ multiplex PCR; in TCRdb, only in-frame clones are kept and a portion is missing. This sample has 250,000 or so clones, with around 90% found just once. This clone was detected a few times. The sample taken for sequencing was PBMCs. The TCR comes from a girl aged 2 to 9 in good health and CMV-seronegative. J is TRBJ2-7 and V is TRBV4-1; the match to TRBD2 covers 9 bases. The CDR3 nucleotides are TGCGCCAGCAGCTTATTTAAGACTAGCGGACCCTACGAGCAGTACTTC. Translation: CASSLFKTSGPYEQYF.